This T cell receptor (beta chain) is drawn from a study of T cells after yellow fever vaccination (dated by TCRdb to about 2019). Regarding the study in general: Libraries from fractions with low cell numbers were prepared with the SMART-Seq v4 Ultra Low Input RNA kit. Two healthy male donors, one aged 18 to 30 and one aged 30 to 39 years, were included in the cohort. To follow T-cell clones before and after both primary and booster YFV17D yellow fever vaccination, bulk TCR alpha and beta repertoires underwent longitudinal sequencing. Blood was collected at multiple timepoints before and after primary and secondary immunization, and bulk PBMC replicates and cell subsets were isolated.

Explained via the paper, the treatment or condition label denotes: live attenuated yellow fever vaccine strain. At each blood-draw timepoint, two biological replicates of bulk PBMCs were collected. A standard Ficoll-Paque protocol was used to isolate PBMCs from peripheral blood. TriZol was used to extract RNA from bulk PBMCs, from CD4 and CD8 fractions, and from dextramer-positive and dextramer-negative fractions. The CDR3 holds 14 amino acids from the cysteine to the phenylalanine. CDR3 DNA is the only sequence kept; it has 42 bases, read in frame from the first base. The germline V gene (reference sequence) supplies CDR1 LNHNV and CDR2 YYDKDF. The germline ends are 12 bases apart after V is trimmed by 3 bases and J by 4 bases. This clonotype was seen at least ten times. It lacks a known antigen. No base quality values were provided; no much bigger clone lies one nucleotide off. TCR cDNA was made using 5'RACE template switching, a step that added a universal primer site and unique molecular identifiers. Priming of cDNA synthesis was performed from both the TCR alpha and TCR beta constant segments. Library amplification used two PCR steps, and the second PCR step added sample barcodes and sequencing adapters. Sequencing of libraries was performed on Illumina HiSeq 2500 (2x100 bp) or NovaSeq (2x150 bp). The authors' analysis ran thus. Demultiplexing of reads and collapsing into UMI consensus sequences were performed with MIGEC, and V(D)J alignment was carried out with MiXCR. Using edgeR on replicate PBMC samples, clonotypes were called vaccine-responding if FDR was below 0.01 and the log2 fold change was above 5 up to day 15. Each bulk clonotype received a CD4 or CD8 identity based on whether the sequenced CD4 or CD8 repertoire contained that clonotype at higher abundance. Clones were called with MiXCR by TCRdb after fastp trimmed the public reads at Q25, and only in-frame beta chains were retained. Identical CDR3 proteins give one entry, which carries the most common genes and DNA. These V and J calls rely on TCRdb rather than the paper's analysis. Within this sample are roughly 310,000 distinct CDR3 sequences, with about 8.7% of them counted one time only. Roughly 17% of the sample belongs to the ten largest clones.

Overall study outcomes, separate from this receptor: After the booster, most clones that had expanded after primary vaccination were detected again (about 97% of CD4 and 70% to 90% of CD8), suggesting broad maintenance of memory. The secondary T-cell response was found to be weaker but faster than the primary response, with a peak reached on day 5 rather than on day 15. A small fraction of clonotypes showed up in both the CD4 and CD8 compartments, probably as a result of convergent recombination. FACS-sorted repertoires could contain abundant contaminating clonotypes from the bulk population, so computational filtering was required. The study included only two donors, which limits how far the findings can be generalized.

This TCR was sampled from a man younger than 35 who received the YFV17D yellow fever vaccine. Sequences were derived from PBMCs, sampled on the day of the first yellow fever vaccination. Recombination connected TRBV15 to TRBJ1-2, with TRBD1 tentatively as D gene (6 bases match). CDR3 sequence: CATSRGGGGYGYTF. The DNA is as follows: TGTGCCACCAGCAGGGGGGGGGGCGGCTATGGCTACACCTTC. Full variable domain (CDR3 extended with the reference TRBV15 and TRBJ1-2 proteins): DAMVIQNPRYQVTQFGKPVTLSCSQTLNHNVMYWYQQKSSQAPKLLFHYYDKDFNNEADTPDNFQSRRPNTSFCFLDIRSPGLGDTAMYLCATSRGGGGYGYTFGSGTRLTVV.